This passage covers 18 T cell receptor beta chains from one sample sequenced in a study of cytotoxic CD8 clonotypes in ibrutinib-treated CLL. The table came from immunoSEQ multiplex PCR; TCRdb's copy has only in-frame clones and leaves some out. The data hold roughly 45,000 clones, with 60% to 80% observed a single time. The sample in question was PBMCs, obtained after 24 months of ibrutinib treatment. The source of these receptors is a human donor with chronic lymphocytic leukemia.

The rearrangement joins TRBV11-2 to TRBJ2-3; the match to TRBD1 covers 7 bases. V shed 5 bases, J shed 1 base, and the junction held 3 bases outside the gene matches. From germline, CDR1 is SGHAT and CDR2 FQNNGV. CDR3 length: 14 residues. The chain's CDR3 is CASSQGVRTDTQYF. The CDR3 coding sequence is TGTGCCAGCAGCCAGGGGGTTCGCACAGATACGCAGTATTTT.

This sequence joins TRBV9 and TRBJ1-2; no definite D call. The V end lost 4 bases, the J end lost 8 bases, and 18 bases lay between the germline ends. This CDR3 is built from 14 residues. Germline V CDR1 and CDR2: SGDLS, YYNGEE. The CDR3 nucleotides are TGTGCCAGCAGCCTCCAGACGGACCACAAGGGCTACACCTTC. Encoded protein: CASSLQTDHKGYTF.

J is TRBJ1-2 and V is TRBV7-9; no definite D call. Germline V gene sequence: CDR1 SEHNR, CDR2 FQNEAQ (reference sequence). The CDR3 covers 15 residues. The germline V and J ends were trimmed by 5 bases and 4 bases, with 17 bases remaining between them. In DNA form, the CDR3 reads TGTGCCAGCAGCCCTTACTCGGCTCTAGGCTATGGCTACACCTTC. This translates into CASSPYSALGYGYTF.

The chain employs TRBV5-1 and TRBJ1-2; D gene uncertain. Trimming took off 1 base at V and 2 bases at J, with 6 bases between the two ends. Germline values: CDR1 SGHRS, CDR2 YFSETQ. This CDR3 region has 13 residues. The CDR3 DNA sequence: TGCGCCAGCAGCTTGCCGGGGAACTATGGCTACACCTTC. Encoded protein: CASSLPGNYGYTF.

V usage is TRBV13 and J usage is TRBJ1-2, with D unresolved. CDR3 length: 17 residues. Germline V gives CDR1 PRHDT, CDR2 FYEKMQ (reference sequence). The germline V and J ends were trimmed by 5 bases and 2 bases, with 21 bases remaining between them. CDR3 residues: CASSRRRSGRPNYGYTF. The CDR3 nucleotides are TGTGCCAGCAGCCGGCGTCGTTCGGGCAGACCCAACTATGGCTACACCTTC.

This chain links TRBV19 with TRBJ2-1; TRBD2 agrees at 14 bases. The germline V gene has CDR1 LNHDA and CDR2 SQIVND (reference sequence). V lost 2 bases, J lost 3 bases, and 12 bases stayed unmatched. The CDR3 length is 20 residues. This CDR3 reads CASSIKGLAGAPPFYNEQFF. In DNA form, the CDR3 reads TGTGCCAGTAGTATAAAGGGACTAGCGGGAGCCCCGCCTTTCTACAATGAGCAGTTCTTC.

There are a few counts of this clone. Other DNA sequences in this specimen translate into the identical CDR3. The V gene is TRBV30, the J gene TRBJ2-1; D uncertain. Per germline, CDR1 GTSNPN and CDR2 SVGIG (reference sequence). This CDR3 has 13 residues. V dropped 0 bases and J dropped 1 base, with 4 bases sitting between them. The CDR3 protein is CAWSVRSYNEQFF. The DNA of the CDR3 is TGTGCCTGGAGTGTACGGTCCTACAATGAGCAGTTCTTC.

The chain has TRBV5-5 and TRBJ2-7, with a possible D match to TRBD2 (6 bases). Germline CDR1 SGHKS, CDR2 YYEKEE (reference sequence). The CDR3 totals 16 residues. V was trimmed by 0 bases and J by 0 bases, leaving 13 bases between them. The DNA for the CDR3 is TGTGCCAGCAGCTTGGTACGCGGGGTGAGCTCCTACGAGCAGTACTTC. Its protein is CASSLVRGVSSYEQYF.

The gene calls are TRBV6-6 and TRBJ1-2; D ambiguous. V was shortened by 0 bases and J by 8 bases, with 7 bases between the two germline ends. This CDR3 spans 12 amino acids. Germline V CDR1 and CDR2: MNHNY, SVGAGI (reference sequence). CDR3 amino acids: CASSYSEGGYTF. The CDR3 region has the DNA TGTGCCAGCAGTTACTCAGAAGGAGGCTACACCTTC.

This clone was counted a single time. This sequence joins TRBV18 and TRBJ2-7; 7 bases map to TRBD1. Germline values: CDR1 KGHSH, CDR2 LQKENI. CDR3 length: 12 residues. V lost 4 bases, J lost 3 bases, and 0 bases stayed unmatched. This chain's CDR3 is CASSRQGYEQYF. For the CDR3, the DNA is TGTGCCAGCTCACGACAGGGCTACGAGCAGTACTTC. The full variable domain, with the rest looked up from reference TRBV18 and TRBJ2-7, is NAGVMQNPRHLVRRRGQEARLRCSPMKGHSHVYWYRQLPEEGLKFMVYLQKENIIDESGMPKERFSAEFPKEGPSILRIQQVVRGDSAAYFCASSRQGYEQYFGPGTRLTVT.

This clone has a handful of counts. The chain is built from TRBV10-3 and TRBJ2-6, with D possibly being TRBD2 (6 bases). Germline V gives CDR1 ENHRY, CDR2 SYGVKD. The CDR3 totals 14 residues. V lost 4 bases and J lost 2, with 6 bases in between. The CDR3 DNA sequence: TGTGCCATCAGTGGGGGGGCTGGGGCCAACGTCCTGACTTTC. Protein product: CAISGGAGANVLTF.

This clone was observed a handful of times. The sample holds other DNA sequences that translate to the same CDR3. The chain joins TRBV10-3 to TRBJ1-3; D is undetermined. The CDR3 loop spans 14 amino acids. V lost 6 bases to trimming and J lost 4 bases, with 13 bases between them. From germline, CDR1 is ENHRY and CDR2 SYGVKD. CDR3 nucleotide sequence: TGTGCCATCAGCCCCGGGCAGGCCGGAAACACCATATATTTT. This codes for CAISPGQAGNTIYF.

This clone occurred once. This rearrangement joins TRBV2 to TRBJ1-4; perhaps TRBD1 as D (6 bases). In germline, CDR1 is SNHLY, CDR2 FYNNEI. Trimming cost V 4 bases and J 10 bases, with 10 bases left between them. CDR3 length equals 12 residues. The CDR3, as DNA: TGTGCCAGCAGTGGGGCGGACAGAAAACTGTTTTTT. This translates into CASSGADRKLFF.

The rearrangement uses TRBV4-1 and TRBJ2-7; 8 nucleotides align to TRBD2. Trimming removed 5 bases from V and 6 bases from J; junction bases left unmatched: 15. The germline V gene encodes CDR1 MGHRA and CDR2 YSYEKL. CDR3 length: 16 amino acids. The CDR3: CASSLELAVSDGEQYF. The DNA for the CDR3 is TGCGCCAGCAGCTTAGAACTAGCGGTGTCGGACGGCGAGCAGTACTTC.

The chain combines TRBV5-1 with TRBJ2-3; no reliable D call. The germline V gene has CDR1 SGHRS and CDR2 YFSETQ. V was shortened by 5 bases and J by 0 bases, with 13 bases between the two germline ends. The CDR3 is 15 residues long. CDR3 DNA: TGCGCCAGCAGTCCGTACCCGACGAGCACAGATACGCAGTATTTT. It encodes CASSPYPTSTDTQYF.

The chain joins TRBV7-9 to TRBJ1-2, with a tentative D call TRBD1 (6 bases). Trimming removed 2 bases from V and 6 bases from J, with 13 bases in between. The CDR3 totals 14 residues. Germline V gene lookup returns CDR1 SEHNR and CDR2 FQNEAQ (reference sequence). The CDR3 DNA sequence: TGTGCCAGCAGCTTACAGGGGTCGACGGATGGCTACACCTTC. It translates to CASSLQGSTDGYTF.

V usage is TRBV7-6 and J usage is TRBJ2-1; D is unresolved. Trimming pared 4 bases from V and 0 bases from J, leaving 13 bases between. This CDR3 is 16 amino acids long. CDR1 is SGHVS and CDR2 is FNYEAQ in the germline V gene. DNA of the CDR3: TGTGCCAGCAGCTCCACAAGGGCCCCCTCCTACAATGAGCAGTTCTTC. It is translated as CASSSTRAPSYNEQFF.

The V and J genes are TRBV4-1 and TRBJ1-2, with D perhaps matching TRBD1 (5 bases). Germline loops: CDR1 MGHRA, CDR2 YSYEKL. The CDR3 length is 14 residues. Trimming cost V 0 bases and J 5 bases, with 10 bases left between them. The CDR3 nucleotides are TGCGCCAGCAGCCAAGAGGGGGGAGGGTATGGCTACACCTTC. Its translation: CASSQEGGGYGYTF.